This passage covers 29 T cell receptor beta chains from one sample sequenced in a study of T cell clonotyping in hematopoietic cell transplantation. Profiled with immunoSEQ multiplex PCR; TCRdb holds only in-frame clones, not every one. This table holds 15,000 to 20,000 clones, approximately 85% found once. The sequenced sample was peripheral blood mononuclear cells. Receptor source: a woman aged 40 to 55 in good health. Some clones in this sample may be carry-over from other donors' samples.

The genes are TRBV7-2 and TRBJ1-3; TRBD1 might be the D (5 bases). This CDR3 has 15 amino acids. Between the trimmed V and J ends, which lost 2 bases and 3 bases, there was a span of 11 bases. Germline CDR1 is SGHTA and CDR2 is FQGNSA. The CDR3 reads CASSLLTGLGNTIYF. DNA of the CDR3: TGTGCCAGCAGCTTATTGACGGGGCTTGGAAACACCATATATTTT.

This clone was observed a single time. The chain links TRBV30 to TRBJ2-1; 9 bases match TRBD1. The junction had 6 bases not matched to a gene; V was cut back by 3 bases and J by 0 bases. The CDR3 covers 16 residues. Germline CDR1 reads GTSNPN; CDR2 reads SVGIG (reference sequence). CDR3 bases: TGTGCCTGGAGAGGGACAGGGACTACCTCCTACAATGAGCAGTTCTTC. Protein sequence: CAWRGTGTTSYNEQFF.

This clone was seen once. The rearrangement joins TRBV4-3 to TRBJ1-5, with D unresolved. The CDR3 spans 13 residues. Germline lookup yields CDR1 LGHNA and CDR2 YSLEER. The germline V and J ends were trimmed by 0 bases and 0 bases, with 0 bases remaining between them. The CDR3 sequence is CASSQDSNQPQHF. As DNA, the CDR3 is TGCGCCAGCAGCCAAGATAGCAATCAGCCCCAGCATTTT.

This chain connects TRBV7-9 to TRBJ1-1, with D uncertain. V lost 4 bases to trimming and J lost 4 bases, with 10 bases between them. There are 13 residues in the CDR3. The germline V gene has CDR1 SEHNR and CDR2 FQNEAQ (reference sequence). Written as DNA, the CDR3 is TGTGCCAGCAGCTCGGATGGGTTCACTGAAGCTTTCTTT. Translated, it gives CASSSDGFTEAFF.

This clone showed up just once. The V gene is TRBV6-1, the J gene TRBJ1-5; maybe TRBD1 (5 bases). Germline V gene sequence: CDR1 MNHNS, CDR2 SASEGT. The V end was cut by 2 bases, the J end by 11 bases, with 13 bases between. The CDR3 sequence is 13 residues long. The CDR3 protein is CASSEKERGAQHF. The CDR3 DNA is TGTGCCAGCAGTGAAAAGGAGCGGGGGGCCCAGCATTTT.

In its sample, this clone was seen a few times. This rearrangement joins TRBV2 to TRBJ2-7; 9 nucleotides match TRBD1. V dropped 11 bases and J dropped 2; count of bases not matched to a gene: 7. The CDR3 covers 13 residues. Germline V gene data show CDR1 as SNHLY and CDR2 as FYNNEI. The CDR3 region has the DNA TGTGCCGGGGGACAGGGCGGACCCTACGAGCAGTACTTC. It translates to CAGGQGGPYEQYF.

The chain carries TRBV5-1 and TRBJ2-5; TRBD2 aligns across 15 bases. This CDR3 is built from 15 residues. The germline CDR1 and CDR2 sequences are SGHRS and YFSETQ. Germline trimming cut 4 bases from V and 4 bases from J; bases unmatched to any gene: 2. CDR3 sequence reads: CASSQGLAGGETQYF. The CDR3 DNA follows: TGCGCCAGCAGCCAGGGACTAGCGGGAGGAGAGACCCAGTACTTC.

This clone was recorded only once. The chain has TRBV28 and TRBJ2-3; D call uncertain. The V gene's germline CDR1 is MDHEN and CDR2 SYDVKM. The ends were cut back, 6 bases at V and 2 bases at J, with 3 bases in the middle. This CDR3 comprises 11 residues. The CDR3 is CASSITDTQYF. In nucleotides, the CDR3 is TGTGCCAGCAGCATCACAGATACGCAGTATTTT.

This sequence joins TRBV19 and TRBJ2-1, with TRBD2 matching over 8 bases. This CDR3 has 15 residues. CDR1 LNHDA and CDR2 SQIVND come from the germline V gene (reference sequence). V shed 4 bases, J shed 4 bases, and the junction held 6 bases outside the gene matches. The CDR3 DNA sequence: TGTGCCAGTAGTAGGGAAATAGCGGGGTACAATGAGCAGTTCTTC. It specifies CASSREIAGYNEQFF. Filled out from reference TRBV19 and TRBJ2-1, the complete variable domain reads DGGITQSPKYLFRKEGQNVTLSCEQNLNHDAMYWYRQDPGQGLRLIYYSQIVNDFQKGDIAEGYSVSREKKESFPLTVTSAQKNPTAFYLCASSREIAGYNEQFFGPGTRLTVL.

This chain links TRBV30 with TRBJ1-3; D is perhaps TRBD1 (5 bases). V was clipped by 3 bases and J by 0 bases, with 12 bases between them. Germline V gives CDR1 GTSNPN, CDR2 SVGIG (reference sequence). This CDR3 region has 15 residues. The CDR3 protein is CAWRRQILSGNTIYF. The CDR3 DNA follows: TGTGCCTGGAGAAGACAGATCCTCTCTGGAAACACCATATATTTT.

V gene TRBV6-5 combines with J gene TRBJ2-7, with 8 bases lining up with TRBD2. Unmatched junction bases numbered 11, after V lost 3 bases and J lost 7 bases. The germline V gene has CDR1 MNHEY and CDR2 SVGAGI. The CDR3 consists of 15 residues. This CDR3 reads CASSYDPAGVEEQYF. Written as DNA, the CDR3 is TGTGCCAGCAGTTATGATCCAGCGGGAGTCGAAGAGCAGTACTTC.

DNA for the CDR3: TGCGCCAGCAGCTTTGGGGAAATCCAAGAGACCCAGTACTTC. This encodes CASSFGEIQETQYF. The chain carries TRBV5-1 and TRBJ2-5; D uncertain. Germline V gives CDR1 SGHRS, CDR2 YFSETQ. The CDR3 is 14 amino acids. The ends were cut back, 2 bases at V and 1 base at J, with 9 bases in the middle.

The genes are TRBV7-3 and TRBJ2-7; weak D call: TRBD2 (5 bases). The CDR3 runs 12 residues. CDR1 and CDR2 from the germline V gene are SGHTA and FQGTGA. The V and J ends lost 2 bases and 6 bases respectively, with 8 bases between them. The CDR3 here is CASSLDGGEQYF. The CDR3 DNA reads TGTGCCAGCAGCTTAGACGGAGGCGAGCAGTACTTC.

As for this clone: Its ends do not fully match the called genes, so a read error is possible. The chain employs TRBV11-3 and TRBJ1-2, with no clear D. There are 10 residues in the CDR3. CDR1 SGHNT and CDR2 YENEEA come from the germline V gene. The CDR3 nucleotides are TGTGCCAGCAGCTCGAAACGGCGGGGCTTC. Translation: CASSSKRRGF.

The chain employs TRBV28 and TRBJ2-7, with 7 positions matching TRBD2. The CDR3 runs 15 residues. Unmatched junction bases numbered 5, after V lost 3 bases and J lost 0 bases. The germline gives CDR1 MDHEN, CDR2 SYDVKM. The CDR3 DNA reads TGTGCCAGCAGTTTTTGGGGGGGGAGCTCCTACGAGCAGTACTTC. Its translation is CASSFWGGSSYEQYF. Variable domain in full (rest from reference TRBV28 and TRBJ2-7): DVKVTQSSRYLVKRTGEKVFLECVQDMDHENMFWYRQDPGLGLRLIYFSYDVKMKEKGDIPEGYSVSREKKERFSLILESASTNQTSMYLCASSFWGGSSYEQYFGPGTRLTVT.

This clone counts as medium-sized. The chain recombines TRBV15 with TRBJ2-5; 8 bases fit TRBD2. CDR1 is LNHNV and CDR2 is YYDKDF in the germline V gene (reference sequence). CDR3 size: 15 residues. Losses at the gene ends were 0 bases for V and 5 bases for J; bases not matched to a gene: 5. Here the CDR3 DNA reads TGTGCCACCAGCAGAGATAGGGGACTAGGGGAGACCCAGTACTTC. Its translation: CATSRDRGLGETQYF.

This chain connects TRBV5-6 to TRBJ2-5, with D perhaps TRBD1 (6 bases). Germline V lookup: CDR1 SGHDT, CDR2 YYEEEE. V lost 3 bases and J 2 bases, leaving 14 bases between the germline ends. The CDR3 length is 15 residues. CDR3: CASSSSTGLQETQYF. Here the CDR3 DNA reads TGTGCCAGCAGCTCCTCCACAGGGCTTCAAGAGACCCAGTACTTC.

This chain links TRBV27 with TRBJ1-2; 8 bases map to TRBD1. The J segment lost 6 bases and the V segment lost 4 bases, leaving 10 bases of the junction unmatched. This CDR3 has 15 amino acids. Germline V gives CDR1 MNHEY, CDR2 SMNVEV (reference sequence). CDR3 protein: CASSSWTGPFDGYTF. The DNA for the CDR3 is TGTGCCAGCAGTTCATGGACAGGGCCTTTTGATGGCTACACCTTC.

This chain uses TRBV19 with TRBJ2-7; 10 nucleotides line up with TRBD2. There are 14 residues in the CDR3. Trimming at V came to 10 bases and at J to 3 bases, leaving 9 bases not matched to a gene. Germline-derived CDR1 and CDR2 are LNHDA and SQIVND (reference sequence). The CDR3 here is CATAVGTSVYEQYF. CDR3 in DNA: TGTGCCACCGCAGTCGGGACTAGCGTCTACGAGCAGTACTTC.

This sequence joins TRBV30 and TRBJ1-4; tentative D call: TRBD1 (5 bases). The CDR3 spans 13 residues. Trimming cost V 3 bases and J 7 bases, with 12 bases left between them. Germline V CDR1 and CDR2: GTSNPN, SVGIG (reference sequence). In DNA, the CDR3 is TGTGCCTGGAGAAAGAAACAGGCTGAAAAACTGTTTTTT. It encodes CAWRKKQAEKLFF.

CDR3 nucleotide sequence: TGTGCCAGCAGTTTGGGCAGGGTGACTGAGCAGTTCTTC. Its protein is CASSLGRVTEQFF. V gene TRBV28 combines with J gene TRBJ2-1; D possibly corresponds to TRBD1 (5 bases). The CDR3 extends over 13 amino acids. Germline loops: CDR1 MDHEN, CDR2 SYDVKM. Trimming left V 3 bases short and J 9 bases short, with 12 bases between. Using reference TRBV28 and TRBJ2-1 for the parts outside the CDR3, the full variable domain is DVKVTQSSRYLVKRTGEKVFLECVQDMDHENMFWYRQDPGLGLRLIYFSYDVKMKEKGDIPEGYSVSREKKERFSLILESASTNQTSMYLCASSLGRVTEQFFGPGTRLTVL.

Turning to this clone: Relative to the germline gene, one junction end is altered; a read error may explain this. The V call is TRBV7-7, the J call TRBJ2-5; 9 bases match TRBD1. The germline V gene encodes CDR1 SSHAT and CDR2 FNYEAQ (reference sequence). This CDR3 spans 15 amino acids. The chain's CDR3 is CASSLGQGQGETQYF. The CDR3 DNA reads TGTGCTAGCAGCCTAGGACAGGGGCAGGGGGAGACCCAGTACTTC.

V gene TRBV4-1 combines with J gene TRBJ1-4; D gene unclear. V was cut by 4 bases and J by 2 bases, with 14 bases left in between. Germline values: CDR1 MGHRA, CDR2 YSYEKL. The CDR3 has 16 amino acids. The CDR3 sequence: CASSPLNVATNEKLFF. CDR3 nucleotide sequence: TGCGCCAGCAGCCCCCTCAATGTTGCTACTAATGAAAAACTGTTTTTT.

The genes are TRBV6-9 and TRBJ2-1; perhaps TRBD2 as D (5 bases). In germline, CDR1 is MNHGY, CDR2 SVAAGI. The V end lost 2 bases, the J end lost 5 bases, and 16 bases lay between the germline ends. This CDR3 comprises 16 residues. The CDR3 region has the DNA TGTGCCAGCAGTTATGTGATGGACTCCCGGAACAATGAGCAGTTCTTC. This sequence encodes CASSYVMDSRNNEQFF.

The rearrangement joins TRBV19 to TRBJ1-1; 9 bases agree with TRBD1. CDR3 length: 13 amino acids. Trimming took 7 bases from V and 12 from J; bases not matched to a gene: 12. Germline assignment: CDR1 LNHDA and CDR2 SQIVND (reference sequence). CDR3 coding DNA: TGTGCCAGTACCCTGACCGGGACAGGGATAACTTTCTTT. Its translation is CASTLTGTGITFF.

The chain recombines TRBV30 with TRBJ2-1, with D possibly being TRBD2 (5 bases). Germline loops: CDR1 GTSNPN, CDR2 SVGIG (reference sequence). The CDR3 is 14 amino acids. Trimming stripped 1 base from V and 2 bases from J, with 9 bases between. The CDR3 spells CAWSDGAAYNEQFF. The DNA for the CDR3 is TGTGCCTGGAGTGATGGAGCGGCCTACAATGAGCAGTTCTTC.

V and J are TRBV11-2 and TRBJ1-2, with a possible D match to TRBD1 (5 bases). Germline-derived CDR1 and CDR2 are SGHAT and FQNNGV. There are 14 residues in the CDR3. V was pared by 5 bases and J by 3 bases, with 13 bases between. The CDR3 reads CASSPARGDYGYTF. CDR3 in DNA: TGTGCCAGCAGCCCCGCAAGGGGAGACTATGGCTACACCTTC.

The V call is TRBV21-1, the J call TRBJ2-7; the table's D gene call, TRBD2, was not cross checked with the DNA. TRBV21-1 is recorded as a pseudogene. CDR3 size: 15 residues. The CDR3 sequence is CASSKVGISLHEQYF. As DNA, the CDR3 is TGTGCCAGCAGCAAAGTTGGTATTAGCCTCCACGAGCAGTACTTC.

The chain is built from TRBV10-3 and TRBJ2-4; 7 bases match TRBD2. Germline CDR1 ENHRY, CDR2 SYGVKD. The CDR3 loop spans 15 amino acids. With 2 bases clipped from V and 2 bases from J, the junction kept 3 bases outside the gene matches. In DNA form, the CDR3 reads TGTGCCATCAGTGAGGCGGGAGAGACCAAAAACATTCAGTACTTC. Translation: CAISEAGETKNIQYF.